This T cell receptor (beta chain) originates from a study of CD8+CD57+ T cells in acquired aplastic anemia. CDR1 is LGHNT and CDR2 is FRNRAP in the germline V gene. V lost 1 base, J lost 7 bases, and 2 bases stayed unmatched. The CDR3 contains 14 residues. Genomic DNA templated the TCR beta VDJ and CDR3 profiling. TCRdb independently ran MiXCR on the reads; one entry per CDR3 protein. The sample shows 250,000 or so distinct CDR3 sequences, around half of them seen only once. The sequenced patients had an expansion of CD8+CD57+ cells seen by flow cytometry. In this sample, this clonotype turned up many times.

The sequenced sample consisted of sorted CD4+, CD8+, or CD8+CD57+ T cells (not recorded which) from PBMCs. The sequence was obtained from a human donor with aplastic anemia. The chain links TRBV12-5 to TRBJ2-1; TRBD2 aligns across 9 bases. For the CDR3, the DNA is TGTGCTAGTGGTTTGGCAGGACTAGCGAATGAGCAGTTCTTC. As protein: CASGLAGLANEQFF.